This record looks at one T cell receptor (beta chain) sequence and its context. As yet, its antigen is unknown. TCRdb keeps only in-frame clones here, not all; method: immunoSEQ multiplex PCR. The sample has hundreds of thousands of clones, roughly 98% seen once. The data were taken from a study of shared clonotypes between healthy human individuals. Study-level background: CD4 naive and memory got three plates each, CD8 naive two, CD8 memory one.

In the naive CD8 group, cells lacked CD45RO and were positively selected for CCR7, so terminally differentiated effector memory CD45RA+ cells were left out. Everyone who donated was a Caucasian adult who lived in Nashville, Tennessee. V lost 10 bases, J lost 5 bases, and 10 bases stayed unmatched. This CDR3 is 14 amino acids long. Germline assignment: CDR1 LGHNT and CDR2 FRNRAP. The study, taken as a whole, reports: Non-shared clonotypes were found to have lower generation probabilities than the clonotypes that were shared by all four of the sorted-subset donors.

The TCR sequence derives from a man in his thirties or forties in good health. This chain connects TRBV12-5 to TRBJ2-7; the match to TRBD1 covers 11 bases. The sample consisted of naive CD8+ T cells sorted from blood. The CDR3 DNA is TGTGCTATTCCGCGGGACAGGGGGATCCACGAGCAGTACTTC. This translates into CAIPRDRGIHEQYF.